Given below is one T cell receptor (beta chain) in context. Antigen specificity is unknown. Caucasian adults residing in Nashville, Tennessee made up all the donors. CD45RO+ cells plus CCR7-negative CD45RA+ TemRA cells formed CD8 memory. Sequencing was performed with immunoSEQ multiplex PCR; in TCRdb, only in-frame clones are kept and a portion is missing. Of fewer than 100,000 clones listed, roughly two thirds are singletons. The germline CDR1 and CDR2 sequences are MDHEN and SYDVKM. There are 14 residues in the CDR3. With V trimmed by 6 bases and J by 5 bases, 6 bases remained unmatched. These data originate in a study of shared clonotypes between healthy human individuals. General study points: Lower generation probabilities were found for non-shared clonotypes than for those shared by all four donors.

Sequencing was performed on memory CD8+ T cells sorted from blood. Subset here: CD45RO+ cells pooled with CCR7-negative TemRA cells. This chain joins TRBV28 and TRBJ2-3; TRBD2 agrees at 9 bases. The sequence was obtained from a man under 40 in good health. The CDR3 loop reads CASRLAGVGDTQYF. In DNA, the CDR3 is TGTGCCAGCAGATTAGCGGGAGTTGGAGATACGCAGTATTTT.